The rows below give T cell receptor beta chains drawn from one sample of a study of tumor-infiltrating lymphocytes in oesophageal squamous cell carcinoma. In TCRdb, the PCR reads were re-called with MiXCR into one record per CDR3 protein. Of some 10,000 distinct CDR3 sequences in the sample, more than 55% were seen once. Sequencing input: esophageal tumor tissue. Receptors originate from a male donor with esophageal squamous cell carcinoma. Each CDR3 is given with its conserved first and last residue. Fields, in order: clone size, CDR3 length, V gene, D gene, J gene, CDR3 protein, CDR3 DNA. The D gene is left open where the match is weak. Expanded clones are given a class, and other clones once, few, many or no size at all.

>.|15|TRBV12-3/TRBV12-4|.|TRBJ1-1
CASSLGGSTNTEAFF
TGTGCCAGCAGTTTAGGCGGGAGTACGAACACTGAAGCTTTCTTT
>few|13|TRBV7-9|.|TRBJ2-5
CASSLLGGETQYF
TGTGCCAGCAGCTTATTGGGCGGGGAGACCCAGTACTTC
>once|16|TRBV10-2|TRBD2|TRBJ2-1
CASLRLAGDTYNEQFF
TGCGCCAGCTTACGACTAGCGGGAGATACCTACAATGAGCAGTTCTTC
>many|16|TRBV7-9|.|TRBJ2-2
CASSFGAGTNTGELFF
TGTGCCAGCAGCTTTGGAGCGGGCACGAACACCGGGGAGCTGTTTTTT
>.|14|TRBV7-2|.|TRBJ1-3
CASSLDSSGNTIYF
TGTGCCAGCAGCTTAGACAGCTCTGGAAACACCATATATTTT
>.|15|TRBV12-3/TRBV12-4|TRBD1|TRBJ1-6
CASSPGQGVSYEQYF
TGTGCCAGCAGTCCCGGACAGGGGGTCTCCTACGAGCAGTACTTT
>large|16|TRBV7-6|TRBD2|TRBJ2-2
CASSLRAGGTTGELFF
TGTGCCAGCAGCTTAAGGGCGGGAGGAACGACCGGGGAGCTGTTTTTT
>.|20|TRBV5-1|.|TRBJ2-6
CASRRTTEKTSPSGANVLTF
TGCGCCAGCAGAAGGACGACGGAAAAAACCTCCCCCTCTGGGGCCAACGTCCTGACTTTC
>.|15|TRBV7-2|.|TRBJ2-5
CASAEGGSAQETQYF
TGTGCCAGCGCCGAGGGGGGATCAGCTCAAGAGACCCAGTACTTC
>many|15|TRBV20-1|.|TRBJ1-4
CSAREQTSRGEKLFF
TGCAGTGCTAGAGAACAGACATCAAGAGGTGAAAAACTGTTTTTT
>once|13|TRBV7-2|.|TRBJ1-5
CASSKQGNQPQHF
TGTGCCAGCAGCAAACAGGGAAATCAGCCCCAGCATTTT
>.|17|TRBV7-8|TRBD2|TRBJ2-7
CASSQRGTSGRGNEQYF
TGTGCCAGCAGCCAAAGGGGTACTAGCGGGAGAGGGAATGAGCAGTACTTC
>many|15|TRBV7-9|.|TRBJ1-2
CASSLAPLNPYGYTF
TGTGCCAGCAGCTTAGCCCCCCTGAATCCCTATGGCTACACCTTC
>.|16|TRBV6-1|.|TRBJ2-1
CASSERWGQTMDEQFF
TGTGCCAGCAGTGAGCGCTGGGGACAAACAATGGATGAGCAGTTCTTC
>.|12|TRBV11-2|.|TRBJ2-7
CAGSLFVSEQYF
TGTGCCGGCAGCTTATTCGTGAGTGAGCAGTACTTC
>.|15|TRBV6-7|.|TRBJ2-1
CASSYDYLEINEQFF
TGTGCCAGCAGTTACGACTACCTCGAGATAAATGAGCAGTTCTTC
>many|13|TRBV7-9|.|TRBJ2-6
CASIPSGANVLTF
TGTGCCAGCATCCCCTCTGGGGCCAACGTCCTGACTTTC
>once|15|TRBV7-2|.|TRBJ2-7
CASSPVAASSYEQYF
TGTGCCAGCAGCCCTGTAGCGGCAAGCTCCTACGAGCAGTACTTC
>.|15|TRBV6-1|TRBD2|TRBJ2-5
CASRPLAGGGETQYF
TGTGCCAGCAGACCACTAGCGGGAGGAGGCGAGACCCAGTACTTC
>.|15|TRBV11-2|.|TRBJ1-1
CASRYTGHMNTEAFF
TGTGCCAGCAGATATACAGGCCACATGAACACTGAAGCTTTCTTT
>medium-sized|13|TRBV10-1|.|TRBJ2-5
CASSEFIQETQYF
TGCGCCAGCAGTGAGTTTATCCAAGAGACCCAGTACTTC
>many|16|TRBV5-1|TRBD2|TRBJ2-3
CASSLKLAGGVDTQYF
TGCGCCAGCAGCTTGAAACTAGCGGGAGGCGTGGATACGCAGTATTTT